This TCR beta chain was obtained from a study of regulatory T cells in long-lasting Graves disease listed by TCRdb under 2021. Regarding the complete study: Newly diagnosed Graves' disease patients had taken antithyroid drugs for less than 3 months. This study used TCR sequencing and RNA sequencing of peripheral blood to compare persistent Graves' disease patients against newly diagnosed Graves' disease patients. The study was registered as a clinical trial and conducted in China. TCR sequencing covered some 13 persistent and about 20 newly diagnosed Graves' disease patients, 33 samples in total. Results the study describes overall, beyond this receptor: Sequencing and analysis were restricted to the TCR beta chain. Because the primary lesion, thyroid tissue, could not be accessed, the study looked at peripheral blood alone. More public clonotypes were shared among persistent patients (roughly 3,000) than among newly diagnosed patients (under 1,000). TRBV28, TRBJ1-2 and TRBJ2-5 were preferentially used in persistent disease, while TRBV20-1 and TRBJ2-1 were favored in newly diagnosed disease. Lower TCR Shannon entropy and fewer highly expanded clones were observed in persistent Graves' disease patients than in newly diagnosed patients, which suggested clonal expansion. The authors noted that the small sample size was a limitation that may lower accuracy.

There are many counts of this clonotype. Its antigen is still unknown. Base qualities are not provided; no much larger clone lies one nucleotide away. In light of the paper, this sample's time point label describes: newly diagnosed GD, antithyroid drugs for less than 3 months. RNA was extracted from PBMCs in TRIzol for both TCR sequencing and RNA sequencing. The diagnosis of Graves' disease was made according to American Thyroid Association guidelines. Recruitment of patients was carried out at an endocrinology department in Xi'an, China. Each patient gave approximately 10 milliliters of peripheral blood, collected in an EDTA anticoagulant tube. Ficoll Paque Plus density gradient separation was used to isolate PBMCs, and no further T cell sorting was done. RNA quality was checked with an Agilent 2100 Bioanalyzer and agarose gel, and concentration with a NanoDrop 2000. The library was built by means of multiplex PCR. TCRdb names Illumina HiSeq 4000 as the instrument used. To build TCR beta libraries, CDR3 regions were amplified by Arm-PCR using iRepertoire HTBI primers. Gel purification was performed on PCR products prior to sequencing. The study's own analysis went as follows. Across samples, about 64 TRBV and approximately 15 TRBJ segments were identified and used for gene usage analysis of CDR3 amino acid clonotypes. COPE and FqMerger were used to merge filtered high-quality paired reads into contigs. BLAST was used to align contigs to IMGT TRBV, TRBD and TRBJ reference genes, with CDR3 defined following IMGT. Clonotypes above 0.1% frequency were classified as highly expanded clones. Shannon entropy served as the measure of repertoire diversity, while the Gini coefficient captured V-J evenness. A clonotype found in more than one individual was treated as public. TCRdb passed the public sequencing reads through fastp at Q25 and MiXCR, retaining productive beta sequences. Duplicate CDR3 protein sequences are folded into a single record with the most common DNA and genes. TCRdb's processing, not the authors', yielded these V and J calls. This sample lists 440,000 or so distinct CDR3 sequences; around 14% were detected once. The top ten constitute over 15% of the sample.

The CDR3 covers 13 residues, taking in both the cysteine and the phenylalanine. Only CDR3 DNA remains: 39 bases, in frame from the first base. The germline V gene (reference sequence) gives CDR1 as GTSNPN and CDR2 as SVGIG. Relative to germline, V is 2 bases shorter and J is 3 bases shorter, with 8 bases between their ends. The same specimen was also included in a second study, on T cells in Graves' hyperthyroidism and ophthalmopathy. Per the second study: Stable Graves' hyperthyroidism was defined as no progression to ophthalmopathy during 18 months of follow-up. Hyperthyroidism patients were aged 18 to 65 years and newly diagnosed, with disease duration of less than 2 months. Exclusion was applied to patients with uncontrolled infections, other autoimmune diseases, pregnancy or lactation. Clinical symptoms, serum thyroxine and TRAb, thyroid ultrasound, and orbital computed tomography formed the basis for the diagnoses. The TCR CDR3 was subjected to a first round of RT-PCR using the HTBI primer set and the Qiagen OneStep RT-PCR kit. Most expanded thyroid clonotypes (frequency above 0.001) were also detected in blood, a finding suggesting that blood repertoires may reflect thyroid immune responses. Ophthalmopathy was separated from stable hyperthyroidism by a 13 V-J signature model, with about 86% sensitivity and about 81% specificity obtained in cross-validation and 80%/75% obtained in testing. In validation, progression to ophthalmopathy was predicted by the model with 65% to 71% sensitivity and under 85% specificity, a median of roughly 6.4 months before onset. A discovery cohort of about 95 patients, about 40 with Graves' ophthalmopathy and under 60 with stable Graves' hyperthyroidism, was used to find distinguishing TCR V-J signatures. Whether ophthalmopathy could be predicted prospectively was tested in an independent validation cohort made up of roughly 20 hyperthyroidism patients plus 17 patients who later progressed to ophthalmopathy. For training and testing, the 100 patients in the discovery cohort were randomly divided in a 7:3 ratio. In addition, the study compared T-cell repertoires in thyroid tissue and in blood from five or six Graves' hyperthyroidism patients. After sampling, hyperthyroidism patients received methimazole starting at 30 mg daily, and ophthalmopathy patients received high-dose intravenous methylprednisolone. A second multiplex PCR round built the libraries, followed by size selection and purification. Sequencing of the libraries was done on an Illumina HiSeq2000 using paired-end 100 bp reads. Raw data were processed with SOAPnuke, discarding reads with adapters, uncalled bases, mean Phred below 15, or no exact constant-primer or identifier match. COPE v1.2.5 was used to merge the high-quality paired reads, and each unique nucleotide sequence was defined as a clonotype. MiTCR v1.1 was used to align the clonotypes against IMGT TRBV, TRBD and TRBJ reference segments. Analysis was restricted to V-J combinations with a frequency above 0.0001, which covered 99.2% of repertoires. A TCS score was defined as the ratio between F50 (clonal expansion) and ExV (chaos), using BLOSUM62-based TCRdist between CDR3 peptides within each V-J. Welch's t-statistics and random forest reduced 450 to 600 V-J features to about 13, which were used in a naive Bayes classifier (R e1071). Sample size was not statistically predetermined, and blinding of investigators to group allocation was not performed. TCR Vbeta CDR3 sequencing of roughly 140 peripheral blood samples (under 45 ophthalmopathy, 75 to 85 hyperthyroidism and approximately 17 progressor patients) is reported in the paper.

This sequence was found in a woman aged 25 to 45 with Graves disease. Donor details come from another sample of the same person, matched by shared clones. The input for sequencing was peripheral blood mononuclear cells (PBMCs), taken at new diagnosis, from a patient treated with antithyroid drugs. Recombination linked TRBV30 to TRBJ1-5; TRBD1 is a possible D gene, resting on 5 matching bases. The CDR3 sequence is CAWSLDTNQPQHF. The DNA sequence is given as TGTGCCTGGAGTTTGGACACCAATCAGCCCCAGCATTTT.